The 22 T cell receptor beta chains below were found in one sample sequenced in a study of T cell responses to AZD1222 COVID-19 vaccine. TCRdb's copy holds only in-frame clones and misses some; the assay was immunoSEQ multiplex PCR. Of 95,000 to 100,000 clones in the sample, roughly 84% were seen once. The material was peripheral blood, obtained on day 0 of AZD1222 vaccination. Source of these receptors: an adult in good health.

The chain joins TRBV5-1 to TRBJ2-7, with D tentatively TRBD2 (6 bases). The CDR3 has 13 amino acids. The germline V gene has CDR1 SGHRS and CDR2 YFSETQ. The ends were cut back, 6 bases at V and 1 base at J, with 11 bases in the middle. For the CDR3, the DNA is TGCGCCAGCACCTGGGGGGAATCCTACGAGCAGTACTTC. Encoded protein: CASTWGESYEQYF.

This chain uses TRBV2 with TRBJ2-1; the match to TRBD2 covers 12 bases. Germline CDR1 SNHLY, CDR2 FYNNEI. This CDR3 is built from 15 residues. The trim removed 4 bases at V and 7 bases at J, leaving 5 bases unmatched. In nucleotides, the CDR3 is TGTGCCAGCAGTGCGGGACTAGCGGGCCCGAATGAGCAGTTCTTC. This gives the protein CASSAGLAGPNEQFF.

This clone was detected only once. CDR3 coding DNA: TGTGCCAGCTCACCACCAGGGTGGGGGCCTAGAGCTGGAAACACCATATATTTT. Its protein is CASSPPGWGPRAGNTIYF. The chain combines TRBV18 with TRBJ1-3, with D possibly TRBD1 on 6 matching bases. The V and J ends lost 0 bases and 2 bases respectively, with 17 bases between them. In germline, CDR1 is KGHSH, CDR2 LQKENI. This CDR3 contains 18 residues.

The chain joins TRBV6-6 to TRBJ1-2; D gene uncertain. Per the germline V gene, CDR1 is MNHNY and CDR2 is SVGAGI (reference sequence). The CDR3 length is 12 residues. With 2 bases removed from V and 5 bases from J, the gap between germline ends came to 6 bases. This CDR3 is CASSYQKYGYTF. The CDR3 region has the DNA TGTGCCAGCAGTTACCAAAAATATGGCTACACCTTC.

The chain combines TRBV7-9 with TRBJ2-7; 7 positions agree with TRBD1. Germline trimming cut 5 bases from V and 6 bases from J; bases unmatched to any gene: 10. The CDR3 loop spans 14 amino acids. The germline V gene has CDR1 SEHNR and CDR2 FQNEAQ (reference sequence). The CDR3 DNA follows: TGTGCCAGCAGCCGACGACAGGGCCAAGGCGAGCAGTACTTC. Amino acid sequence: CASSRRQGQGEQYF.

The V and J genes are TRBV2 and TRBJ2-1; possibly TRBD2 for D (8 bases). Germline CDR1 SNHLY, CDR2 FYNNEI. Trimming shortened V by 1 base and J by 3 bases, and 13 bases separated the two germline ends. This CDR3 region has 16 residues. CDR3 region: CASSEVAGQNYNEQFF. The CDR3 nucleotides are TGTGCCAGCAGTGAAGTAGCGGGACAGAACTACAATGAGCAGTTCTTC.

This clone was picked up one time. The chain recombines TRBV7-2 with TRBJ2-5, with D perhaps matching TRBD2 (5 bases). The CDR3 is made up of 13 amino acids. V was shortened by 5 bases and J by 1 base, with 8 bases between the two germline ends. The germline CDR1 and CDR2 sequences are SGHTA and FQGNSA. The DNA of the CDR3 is TGTGCCAGCAGCCCACTAGTCCAAGAGACCCAGTACTTC. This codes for CASSPLVQETQYF. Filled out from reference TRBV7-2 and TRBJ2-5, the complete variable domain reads GAGVSQSPSNKVTEKGKDVELRCDPISGHTALYWYRQSLGQGLEFLIYFQGNSAPDKSGLPSDRFSAERTGGSVSTLTIQRTQQEDSAVYLCASSPLVQETQYFGPGTRLLVL.

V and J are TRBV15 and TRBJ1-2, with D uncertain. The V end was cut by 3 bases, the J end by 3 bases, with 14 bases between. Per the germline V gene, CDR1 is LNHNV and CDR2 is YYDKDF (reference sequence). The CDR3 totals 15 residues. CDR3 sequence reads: CATSSGIVQHYGYTF. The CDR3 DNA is TGTGCCACCAGCAGTGGTATCGTACAGCACTATGGCTACACCTTC.

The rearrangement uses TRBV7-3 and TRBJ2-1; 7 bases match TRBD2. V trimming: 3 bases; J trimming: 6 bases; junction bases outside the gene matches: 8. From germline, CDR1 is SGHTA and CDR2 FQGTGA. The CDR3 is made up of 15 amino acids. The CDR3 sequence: CASSFGGSGFNEQFF. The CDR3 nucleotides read TGTGCCAGCAGCTTTGGCGGGAGCGGTTTCAATGAGCAGTTCTTC.

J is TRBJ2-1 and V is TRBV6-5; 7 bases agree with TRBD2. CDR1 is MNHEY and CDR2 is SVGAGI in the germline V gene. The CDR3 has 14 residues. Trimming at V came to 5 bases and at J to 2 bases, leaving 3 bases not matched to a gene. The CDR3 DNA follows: TGTGCCAGCAGTCCTAGCGGCCCCTACAATGAGCAGTTCTTC. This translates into CASSPSGPYNEQFF.

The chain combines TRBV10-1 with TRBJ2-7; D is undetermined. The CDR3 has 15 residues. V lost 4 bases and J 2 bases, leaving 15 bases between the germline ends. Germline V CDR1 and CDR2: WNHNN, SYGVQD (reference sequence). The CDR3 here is CASSAEAVQTYEQYF. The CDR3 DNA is TGCGCCAGCAGTGCTGAGGCAGTACAAACCTACGAGCAGTACTTC.

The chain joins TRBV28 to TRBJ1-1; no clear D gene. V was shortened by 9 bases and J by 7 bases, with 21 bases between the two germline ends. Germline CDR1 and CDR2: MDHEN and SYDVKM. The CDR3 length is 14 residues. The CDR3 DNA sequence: TGTGCCAGTAAAAACGATTGGGGAGGTGGTGAAGCTTTCTTT. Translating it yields CASKNDWGGGEAFF.

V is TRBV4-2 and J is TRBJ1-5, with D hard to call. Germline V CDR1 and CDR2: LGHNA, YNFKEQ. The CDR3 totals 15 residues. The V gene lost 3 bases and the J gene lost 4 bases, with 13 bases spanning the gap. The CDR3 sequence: CASSQARMGNQPQHF. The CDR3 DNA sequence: TGTGCCAGCAGCCAGGCTAGAATGGGAAATCAGCCCCAGCATTTT.

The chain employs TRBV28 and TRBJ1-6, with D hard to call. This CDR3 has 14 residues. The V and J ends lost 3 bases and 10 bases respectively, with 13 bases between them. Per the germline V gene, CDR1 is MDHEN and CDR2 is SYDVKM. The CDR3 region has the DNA TGTGCCAGCAGTTTCGGGCGGCGACTCTCACCCCTCCACTTT. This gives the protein CASSFGRRLSPLHF.

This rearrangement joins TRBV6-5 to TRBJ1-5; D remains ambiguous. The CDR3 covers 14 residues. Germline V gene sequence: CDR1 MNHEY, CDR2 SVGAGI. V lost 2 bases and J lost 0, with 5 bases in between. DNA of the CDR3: TGTGCCAGCAGTTACGGCTATAGCAATCAGCCCCAGCATTTT. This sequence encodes CASSYGYSNQPQHF.

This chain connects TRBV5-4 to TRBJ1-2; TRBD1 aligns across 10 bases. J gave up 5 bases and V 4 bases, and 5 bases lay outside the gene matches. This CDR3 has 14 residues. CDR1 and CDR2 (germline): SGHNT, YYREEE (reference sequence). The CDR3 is CASSLGQGLYGYTF. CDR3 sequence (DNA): TGTGCCAGCAGCCTGGGACAGGGGTTATATGGCTACACCTTC. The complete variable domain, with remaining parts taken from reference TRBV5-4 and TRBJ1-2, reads ETGVTQSPTHLIKTRGQQVTLRCSSQSGHNTVSWYQQALGQGPQFIFQYYREEENGRGNFPPRFSGLQFPNYSSELNVNALELDDSALYLCASSLGQGLYGYTFGSGTRLTVV.

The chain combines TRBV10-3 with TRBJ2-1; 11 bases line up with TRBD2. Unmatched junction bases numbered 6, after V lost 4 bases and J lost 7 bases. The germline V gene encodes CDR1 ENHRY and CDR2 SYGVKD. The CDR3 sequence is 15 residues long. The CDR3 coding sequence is TGTGCCATCAGTGGGGTACTAGCGGGAGTAAATGAGCAGTTCTTC. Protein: CAISGVLAGVNEQFF.

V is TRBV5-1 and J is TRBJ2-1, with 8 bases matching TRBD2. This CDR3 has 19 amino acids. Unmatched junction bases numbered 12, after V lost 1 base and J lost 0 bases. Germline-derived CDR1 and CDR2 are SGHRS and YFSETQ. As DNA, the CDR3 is TGCGCCAGCAGCTTGCTAGTCGTTAGCGGGGTTAGCTCCTACAATGAGCAGTTCTTC. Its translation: CASSLLVVSGVSSYNEQFF.

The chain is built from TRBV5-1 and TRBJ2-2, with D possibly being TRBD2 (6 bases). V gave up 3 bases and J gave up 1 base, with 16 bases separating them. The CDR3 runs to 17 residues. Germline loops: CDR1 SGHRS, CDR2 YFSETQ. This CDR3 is CASSWNPGVQNTGELFF. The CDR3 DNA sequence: TGCGCCAGCAGCTGGAACCCGGGGGTACAGAACACCGGGGAGCTGTTTTTT.

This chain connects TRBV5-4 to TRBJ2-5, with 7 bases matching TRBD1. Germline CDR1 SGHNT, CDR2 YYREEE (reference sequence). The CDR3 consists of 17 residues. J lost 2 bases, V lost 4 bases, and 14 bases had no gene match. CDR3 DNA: TGTGCCAGCAGCAGCTCCCGGGACAGTGGTGTTCAAGAGACCCAGTACTTC. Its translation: CASSSSRDSGVQETQYF. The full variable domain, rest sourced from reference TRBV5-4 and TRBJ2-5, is ETGVTQSPTHLIKTRGQQVTLRCSSQSGHNTVSWYQQALGQGPQFIFQYYREEENGRGNFPPRFSGLQFPNYSSELNVNALELDDSALYLCASSSSRDSGVQETQYFGPGTRLLVL.

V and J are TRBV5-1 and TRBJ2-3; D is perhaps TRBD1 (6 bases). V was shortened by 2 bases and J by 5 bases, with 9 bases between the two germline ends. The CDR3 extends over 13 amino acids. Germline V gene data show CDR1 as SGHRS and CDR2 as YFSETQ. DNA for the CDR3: TGCGCCAGCAGCTTTCCAGGGGTAGATACGCAGTATTTT. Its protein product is CASSFPGVDTQYF.

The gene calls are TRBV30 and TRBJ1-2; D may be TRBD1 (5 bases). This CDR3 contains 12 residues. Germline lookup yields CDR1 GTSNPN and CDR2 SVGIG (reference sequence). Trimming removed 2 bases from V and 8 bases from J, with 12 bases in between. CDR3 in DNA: TGTGCCTGGAGTATCTCAGGGTACGGCTACACCTTC. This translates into CAWSISGYGYTF. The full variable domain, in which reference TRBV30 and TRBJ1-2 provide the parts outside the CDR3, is SQTIHQWPATLVQPVGSPLSLECTVEGTSNPNLYWYRQAAGRGLQLLFYSVGIGQISSEVPQNLSASRPQDRQFILSSKKLLLSDSGFYLCAWSISGYGYTFGSGTRLTVV.